This note documents a single TCR beta chain sequence. The data belong to a study of T cell responses to AZD1222 COVID-19 vaccine. Assay: immunoSEQ multiplex PCR; the TCRdb copy retains only in-frame clones and omits some. The sample holds about 60,000 clones, 60% to 85% seen once. Germline-derived CDR1 and CDR2 are SEHNR and FQNEAQ (reference sequence). The CDR3 loop spans 14 amino acids. V gave up 2 bases and J gave up 0 bases, with 7 bases separating them. The TCR originated in an adult who received the AZD1222 COVID-19 vaccine. Source: peripheral blood, taken 28 days after the second AZD1222 dose. This chain links TRBV7-9 with TRBJ1-1, with D possibly TRBD1 on 5 matching bases. CDR3 residues: CASSLPTVNTEAFF. The CDR3 DNA sequence: TGTGCCAGCAGCTTACCGACAGTGAACACTGAAGCTTTCTTT.